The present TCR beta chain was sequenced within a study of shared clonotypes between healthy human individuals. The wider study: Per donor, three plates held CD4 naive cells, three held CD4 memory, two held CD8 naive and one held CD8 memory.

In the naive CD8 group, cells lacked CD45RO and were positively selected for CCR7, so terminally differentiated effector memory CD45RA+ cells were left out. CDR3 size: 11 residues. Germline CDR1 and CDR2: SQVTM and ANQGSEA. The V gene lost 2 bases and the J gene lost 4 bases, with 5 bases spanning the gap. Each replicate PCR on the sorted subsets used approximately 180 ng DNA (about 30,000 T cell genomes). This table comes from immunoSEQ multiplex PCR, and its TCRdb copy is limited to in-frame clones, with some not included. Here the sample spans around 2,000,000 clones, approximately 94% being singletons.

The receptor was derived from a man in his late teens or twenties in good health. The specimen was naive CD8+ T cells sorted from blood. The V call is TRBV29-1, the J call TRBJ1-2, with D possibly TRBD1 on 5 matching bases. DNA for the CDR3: TGCAGCGTTGAACAGGGCTATGGCTACACCTTC. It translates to CSVEQGYGYTF.